Listed here are 9 T cell receptor beta chains from one sample, sequenced in a study of shared clonotypes between healthy human individuals. Clones were sequenced by immunoSEQ multiplex PCR, and TCRdb holds only the in-frame ones, with some missing. This sample yields 2 million to 2.5 million clones, of which 90% to 95% are seen a single time; 0.13% belongs to the top ten. The specimen sequenced was naive CD4+ T cells sorted from blood. Subset of the sample: CD45RA+ positively selected. These receptors originate from a man between 18 and 29 years old in good health.

The chain's CDR3 is CASSLKGGNSPLHF. The CDR3 coding sequence is TGCGCCAGCAGCCTGAAGGGGGGTAATTCACCCCTCCACTTT. The chain links TRBV4-3 to TRBJ1-6; TRBD1 is a possible D gene (6 bases). The CDR3 is 14 amino acids. Trimming left V 4 bases short and J 6 bases short, with 10 bases between. Germline assignment: CDR1 LGHNA and CDR2 YSLEER.

The chain joins TRBV28 to TRBJ1-4; 10 bases map to TRBD1. Germline trimming cut 7 bases from V and 2 bases from J; bases unmatched to any gene: 10. Germline-derived CDR1 and CDR2 are MDHEN and SYDVKM. The CDR3 is made up of 17 amino acids. The CDR3 sequence: CASKFGDRGFTNEKLFF. In DNA form, the CDR3 reads TGTGCCAGCAAATTTGGGGACAGGGGTTTTACTAATGAAAAACTGTTTTTT.

The chain links TRBV15 to TRBJ1-5; 8 nucleotides agree with TRBD1. Per the germline V gene, CDR1 is LNHNV and CDR2 is YYDKDF (reference sequence). V was pared by 10 bases and J by 7 bases, with 6 bases of the junction left unmatched. The CDR3 sequence is 12 residues long. DNA for the CDR3: TGTGCCATAGGACAGGGACAACAGCCCCAGCATTTT. Amino acids: CAIGQGQQPQHF.

The rearrangement joins TRBV7-2 to TRBJ2-6; a possible D gene is TRBD1 (5 bases). Germline V lookup: CDR1 SGHTA, CDR2 FQGNSA. V was cut by 5 bases and J by 0 bases, with 14 bases left in between. CDR3 length: 17 amino acids. The CDR3 DNA reads as TGTGCCAGCAGCGCGGACATTTTCAGCTCTGGGGCCAACGTCCTGACTTTC. Protein sequence: CASSADIFSSGANVLTF. Based on the CDR3 plus reference TRBV7-2 and TRBJ2-6, the full variable domain is GAGVSQSPSNKVTEKGKDVELRCDPISGHTALYWYRQSLGQGLEFLIYFQGNSAPDKSGLPSDRFSAERTGGSVSTLTIQRTQQEDSAVYLCASSADIFSSGANVLTFGAGSRLTVL.

This chain connects TRBV7-2 to TRBJ2-1, with D perhaps given as TRBD1 or TRBD2 (6 bases each). Trimming pared 6 bases from V and 3 bases from J, leaving 18 bases between. Per the germline V gene, CDR1 is SGHTA and CDR2 is FQGNSA. CDR3 length equals 16 residues. The CDR3 loop reads CASSLGSGAIYNEQFF. The CDR3 nucleotides are TGTGCCAGCAGTTTGGGGTCGGGGGCAATCTACAATGAGCAGTTCTTC.

The chain couples TRBV30 to TRBJ1-5; TRBD1 agrees at 9 bases. V was clipped by 1 base and J by 2 bases; unmatched bases: 3. CDR3 size: 15 residues. The germline V gene encodes CDR1 GTSNPN and CDR2 SVGIG (reference sequence). CDR3 in amino acids: CAWSGRQGGNQPQHF. The CDR3 DNA reads as TGTGCCTGGAGTGGGAGACAGGGGGGCAATCAGCCCCAGCATTTT.

V is TRBV5-1 and J is TRBJ2-5, with 10 positions matching TRBD2. V dropped 4 bases and J dropped 5; count of bases not matched to a gene: 11. The germline V gene has CDR1 SGHRS and CDR2 YFSETQ. This CDR3 has 16 residues. The CDR3 nucleotides are TGCGCCAGCAGCCATCAGACTAGCGGGCGCCCCGAGACCCAGTACTTC. This sequence encodes CASSHQTSGRPETQYF. Looking up the rest from reference TRBV5-1 and TRBJ2-5 gives the full variable domain: KAGVTQTPRYLIKTRGQQVTLSCSPISGHRSVSWYQQTPGQGLQFLFEYFSETQRNKGNFPGRFSGRQFSNSRSEMNVSTLELGDSALYLCASSHQTSGRPETQYFGPGTRLLVL.

This chain joins TRBV6-6 and TRBJ1-2; TRBD1 might be the D (6 bases). V shed 5 bases and J shed 4 bases, with 17 bases lying between them. Germline-derived CDR1 and CDR2 are MNHNY and SVGAGI (reference sequence). CDR3 length: 15 residues. The CDR3 DNA sequence: TGTGCCAGCAGTATAGCCCCAGGGGTTAGCTATGGCTACACCTTC. It yields the protein CASSIAPGVSYGYTF.

This rearrangement joins TRBV2 to TRBJ1-5; possible D gene TRBD1, 6 bases. The CDR3 runs to 14 residues. V lost 3 bases, J lost 3 bases, and 9 bases lay in between. The V gene's germline CDR1 is SNHLY and CDR2 FYNNEI. The CDR3 loop reads CASSETGHNQPQHF. CDR3 nucleotide sequence: TGTGCCAGCAGTGAGACAGGACACAATCAGCCCCAGCATTTT.